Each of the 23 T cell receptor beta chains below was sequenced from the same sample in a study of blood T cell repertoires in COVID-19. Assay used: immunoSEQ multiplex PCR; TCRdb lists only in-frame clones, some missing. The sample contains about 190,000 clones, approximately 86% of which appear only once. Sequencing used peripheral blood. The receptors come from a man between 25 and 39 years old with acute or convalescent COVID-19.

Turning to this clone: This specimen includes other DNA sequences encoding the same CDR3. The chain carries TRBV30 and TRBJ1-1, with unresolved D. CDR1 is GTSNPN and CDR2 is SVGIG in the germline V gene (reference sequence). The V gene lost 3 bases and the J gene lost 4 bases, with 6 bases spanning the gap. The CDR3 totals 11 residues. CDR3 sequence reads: CAWSRSTEAFF. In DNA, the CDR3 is TGTGCCTGGAGCCGTAGCACTGAAGCTTTCTTT.

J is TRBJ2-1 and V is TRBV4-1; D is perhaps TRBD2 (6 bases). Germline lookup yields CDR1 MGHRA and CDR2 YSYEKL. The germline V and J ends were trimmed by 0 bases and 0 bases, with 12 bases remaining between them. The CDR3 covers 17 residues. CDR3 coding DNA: TGCGCCAGCAGCCAAGATAACCGGGGGTACTCCTACAATGAGCAGTTCTTC. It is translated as CASSQDNRGYSYNEQFF.

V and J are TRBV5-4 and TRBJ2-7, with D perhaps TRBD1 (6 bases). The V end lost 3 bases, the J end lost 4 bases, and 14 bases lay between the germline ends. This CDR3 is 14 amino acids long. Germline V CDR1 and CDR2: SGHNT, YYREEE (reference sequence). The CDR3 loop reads CASSSPGQSYEQYF. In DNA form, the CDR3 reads TGTGCCAGCAGCTCTCCGGGACAAAGTTACGAGCAGTACTTC. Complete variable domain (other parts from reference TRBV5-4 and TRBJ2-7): ETGVTQSPTHLIKTRGQQVTLRCSSQSGHNTVSWYQQALGQGPQFIFQYYREEENGRGNFPPRFSGLQFPNYSSELNVNALELDDSALYLCASSSPGQSYEQYFGPGTRLTVT.

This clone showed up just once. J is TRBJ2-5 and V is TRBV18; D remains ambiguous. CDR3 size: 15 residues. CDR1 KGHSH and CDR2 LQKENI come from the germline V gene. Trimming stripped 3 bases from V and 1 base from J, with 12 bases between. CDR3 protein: CASSPVTASQETQYF. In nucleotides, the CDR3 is TGTGCCAGCTCACCGGTCACAGCATCCCAAGAGACCCAGTACTTC.

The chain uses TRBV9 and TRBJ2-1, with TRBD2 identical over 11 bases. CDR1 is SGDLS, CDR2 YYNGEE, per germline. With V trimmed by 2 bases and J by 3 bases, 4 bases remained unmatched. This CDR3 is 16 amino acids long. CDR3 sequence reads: CASSVSGTSGYNEQFF. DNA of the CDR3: TGTGCCAGCAGCGTCTCCGGGACTAGCGGCTACAATGAGCAGTTCTTC.

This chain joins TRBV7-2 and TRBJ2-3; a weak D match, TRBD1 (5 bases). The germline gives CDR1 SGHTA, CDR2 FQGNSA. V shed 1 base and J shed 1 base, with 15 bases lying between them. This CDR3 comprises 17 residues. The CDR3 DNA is TGTGCCAGCAGCTTAGTTCACAGGTTGATGGGCACAGATACGCAGTATTTT. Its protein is CASSLVHRLMGTDTQYF. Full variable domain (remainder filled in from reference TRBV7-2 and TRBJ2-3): GAGVSQSPSNKVTEKGKDVELRCDPISGHTALYWYRQSLGQGLEFLIYFQGNSAPDKSGLPSDRFSAERTGGSVSTLTIQRTQQEDSAVYLCASSLVHRLMGTDTQYFGPGTRLTVL.

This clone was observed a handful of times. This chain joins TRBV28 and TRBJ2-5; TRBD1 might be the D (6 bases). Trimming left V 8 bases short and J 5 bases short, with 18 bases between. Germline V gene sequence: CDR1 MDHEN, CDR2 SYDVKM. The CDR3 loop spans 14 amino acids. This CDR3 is CASHQQGTAETQYF. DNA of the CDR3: TGTGCCAGCCACCAGCAGGGGACGGCGGAGACCCAGTACTTC. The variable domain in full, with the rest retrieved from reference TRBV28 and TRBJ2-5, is DVKVTQSSRYLVKRTGEKVFLECVQDMDHENMFWYRQDPGLGLRLIYFSYDVKMKEKGDIPEGYSVSREKKERFSLILESASTNQTSMYLCASHQQGTAETQYFGPGTRLLVL.

Here the CDR3 DNA reads TGTGCCAGCAGTGAAGGGCACAGGTTCACTGAAGCTTTCTTT. Its translation: CASSEGHRFTEAFF. V and J are TRBV6-1 and TRBJ1-1; D might be TRBD1 (5 bases). Germline-derived CDR1 and CDR2 are MNHNS and SASEGT. The CDR3 extends over 14 amino acids. V lost 1 base and J 4 bases, leaving 10 bases between the germline ends.

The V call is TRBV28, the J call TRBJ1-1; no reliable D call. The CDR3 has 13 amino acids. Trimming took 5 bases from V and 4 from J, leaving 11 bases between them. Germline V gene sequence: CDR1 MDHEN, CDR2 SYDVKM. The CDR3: CASSPPGVTEAFF. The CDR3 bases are TGTGCCAGCAGTCCTCCCGGAGTCACTGAAGCTTTCTTT. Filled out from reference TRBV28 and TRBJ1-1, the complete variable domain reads DVKVTQSSRYLVKRTGEKVFLECVQDMDHENMFWYRQDPGLGLRLIYFSYDVKMKEKGDIPEGYSVSREKKERFSLILESASTNQTSMYLCASSPPGVTEAFFGQGTRLTVV.

The CDR3 loop is CASSVREGKNIQYF. CDR3 sequence (DNA): TGTGCCAGCAGCGTCCGGGAAGGGAAAAACATTCAGTACTTC. V gene TRBV5-4 combines with J gene TRBJ2-4; tentatively, D is TRBD2 (5 bases). Germline values: CDR1 SGHNT, CDR2 YYREEE (reference sequence). CDR3 length: 14 amino acids. Trimming removed 4 bases from V and 4 bases from J, with 12 bases in between.

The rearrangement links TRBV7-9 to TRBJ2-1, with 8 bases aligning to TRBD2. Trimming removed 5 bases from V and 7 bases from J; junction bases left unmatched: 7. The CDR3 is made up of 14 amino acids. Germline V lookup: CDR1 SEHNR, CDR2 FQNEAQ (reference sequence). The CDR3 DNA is TGTGCCAGCAGCCCCGCGGGGGGAGGGAATGAGCAGTTCTTC. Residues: CASSPAGGGNEQFF.

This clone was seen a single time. The CDR3 spells CASTPTGVRQPQHF. The CDR3 coding sequence is TGTGCCAGCACCCCGACAGGGGTGAGGCAGCCCCAGCATTTT. The V call is TRBV6-5, the J call TRBJ1-5, with 8 bases identical to TRBD1. Trimming removed 7 bases from V and 7 bases from J; junction bases left unmatched: 9. This CDR3 has 14 residues. Germline V lookup: CDR1 MNHEY, CDR2 SVGAGI.

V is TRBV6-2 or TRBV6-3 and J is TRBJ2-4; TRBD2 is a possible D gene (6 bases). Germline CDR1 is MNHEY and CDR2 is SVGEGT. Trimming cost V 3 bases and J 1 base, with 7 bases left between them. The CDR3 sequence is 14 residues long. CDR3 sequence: CASSYGGAKNIQYF. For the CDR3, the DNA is TGTGCCAGCAGTTATGGGGGGGCCAAAAACATTCAGTACTTC.

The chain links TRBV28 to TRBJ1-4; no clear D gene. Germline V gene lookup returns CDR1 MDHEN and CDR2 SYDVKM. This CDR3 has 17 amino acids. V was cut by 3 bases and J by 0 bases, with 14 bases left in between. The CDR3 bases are TGTGCCAGCAGTTTGAGGTTCGGGAAAGCAACTAATGAAAAACTGTTTTTT. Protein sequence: CASSLRFGKATNEKLFF.

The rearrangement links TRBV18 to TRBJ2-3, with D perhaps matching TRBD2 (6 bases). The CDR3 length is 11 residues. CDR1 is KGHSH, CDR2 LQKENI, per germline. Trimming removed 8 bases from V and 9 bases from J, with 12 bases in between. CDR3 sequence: CASSTGGTQYF. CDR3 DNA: TGTGCCAGCAGCACTGGGGGGACGCAGTATTTT. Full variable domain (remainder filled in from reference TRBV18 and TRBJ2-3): NAGVMQNPRHLVRRRGQEARLRCSPMKGHSHVYWYRQLPEEGLKFMVYLQKENIIDESGMPKERFSAEFPKEGPSILRIQQVVRGDSAAYFCASSTGGTQYFGPGTRLTVL.

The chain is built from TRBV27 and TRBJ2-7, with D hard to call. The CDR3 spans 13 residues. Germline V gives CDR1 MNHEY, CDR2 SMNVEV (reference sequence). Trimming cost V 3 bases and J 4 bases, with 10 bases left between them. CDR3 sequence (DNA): TGTGCCAGCAGTTTTAGTAACGGTTACGAGCAGTACTTC. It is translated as CASSFSNGYEQYF.

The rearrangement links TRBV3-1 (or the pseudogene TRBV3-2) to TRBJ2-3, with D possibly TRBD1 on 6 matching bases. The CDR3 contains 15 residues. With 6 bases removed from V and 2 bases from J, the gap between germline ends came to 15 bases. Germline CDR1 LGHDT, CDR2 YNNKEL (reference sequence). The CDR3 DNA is TGTGCCAGCAGGGTCCGGGACACCCTCACAGATACGCAGTATTTT. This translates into CASRVRDTLTDTQYF.

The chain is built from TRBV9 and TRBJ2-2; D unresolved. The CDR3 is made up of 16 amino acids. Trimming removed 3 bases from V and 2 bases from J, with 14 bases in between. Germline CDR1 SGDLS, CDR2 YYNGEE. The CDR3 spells CASSGGAPRNTGELFF. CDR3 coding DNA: TGTGCCAGCAGCGGCGGAGCTCCCCGAAACACCGGGGAGCTGTTTTTT. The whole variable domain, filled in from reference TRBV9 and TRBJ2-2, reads DSGVTQTPKHLITATGQRVTLRCSPRSGDLSVYWYQQSLDQGLQFLIQYYNGEERAKGNILERFSAQQFPDLHSELNLSSLELGDSALYFCASSGGAPRNTGELFFGEGSRLTVL.

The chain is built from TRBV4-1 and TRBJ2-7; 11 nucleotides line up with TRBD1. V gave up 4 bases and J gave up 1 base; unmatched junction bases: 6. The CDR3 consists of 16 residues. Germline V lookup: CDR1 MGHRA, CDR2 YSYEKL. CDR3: CASSLRTGGISYEQYF. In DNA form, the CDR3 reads TGCGCCAGCAGCCTCCGGACAGGGGGCATATCCTACGAGCAGTACTTC.

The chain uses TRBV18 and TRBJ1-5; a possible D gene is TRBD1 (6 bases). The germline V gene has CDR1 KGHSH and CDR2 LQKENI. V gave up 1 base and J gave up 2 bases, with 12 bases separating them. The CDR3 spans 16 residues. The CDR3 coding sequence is TGTGCCAGCTCACCACGGGGGCCTTCGGGCAATCAGCCCCAGCATTTT. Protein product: CASSPRGPSGNQPQHF. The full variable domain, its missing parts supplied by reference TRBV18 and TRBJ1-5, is NAGVMQNPRHLVRRRGQEARLRCSPMKGHSHVYWYRQLPEEGLKFMVYLQKENIIDESGMPKERFSAEFPKEGPSILRIQQVVRGDSAAYFCASSPRGPSGNQPQHFGDGTRLSIL.

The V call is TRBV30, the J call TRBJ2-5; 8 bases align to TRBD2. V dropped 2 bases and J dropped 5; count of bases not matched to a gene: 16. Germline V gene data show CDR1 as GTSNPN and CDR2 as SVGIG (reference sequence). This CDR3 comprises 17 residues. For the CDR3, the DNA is TGTGCCTGGAGTTCCCCTAAGGAGCGGGAGAATGTTGAGACCCAGTACTTC. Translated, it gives CAWSSPKERENVETQYF. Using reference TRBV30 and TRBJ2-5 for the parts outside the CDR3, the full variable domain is SQTIHQWPATLVQPVGSPLSLECTVEGTSNPNLYWYRQAAGRGLQLLFYSVGIGQISSEVPQNLSASRPQDRQFILSSKKLLLSDSGFYLCAWSSPKERENVETQYFGPGTRLLVL.

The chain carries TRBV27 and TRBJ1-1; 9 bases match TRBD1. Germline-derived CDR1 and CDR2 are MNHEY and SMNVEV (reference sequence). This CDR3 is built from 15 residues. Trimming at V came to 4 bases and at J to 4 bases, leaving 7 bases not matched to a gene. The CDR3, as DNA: TGTGCCAGCAGTTCAACAGGGGGCGCGGTCACTGAAGCTTTCTTT. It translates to CASSSTGGAVTEAFF.

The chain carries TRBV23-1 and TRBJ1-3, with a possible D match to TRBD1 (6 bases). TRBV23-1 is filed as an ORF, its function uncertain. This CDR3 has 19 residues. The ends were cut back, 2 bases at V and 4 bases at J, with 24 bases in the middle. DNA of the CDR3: TGCGCCAGCAGTCAACCCAAAACTGTCGTGGGGGCCAACGGAAACACCATATATTTT. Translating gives CASSQPKTVVGANGNTIYF.